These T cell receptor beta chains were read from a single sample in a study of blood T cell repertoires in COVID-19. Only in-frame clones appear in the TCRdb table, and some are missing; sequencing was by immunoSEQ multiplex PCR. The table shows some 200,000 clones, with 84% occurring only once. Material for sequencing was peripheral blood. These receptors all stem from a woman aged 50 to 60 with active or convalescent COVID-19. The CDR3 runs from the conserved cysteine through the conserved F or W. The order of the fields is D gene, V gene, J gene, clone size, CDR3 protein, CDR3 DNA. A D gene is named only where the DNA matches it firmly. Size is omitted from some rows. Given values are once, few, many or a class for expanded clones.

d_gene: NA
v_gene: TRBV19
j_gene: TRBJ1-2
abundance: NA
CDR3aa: CASSSGRIYGYTF
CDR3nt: TGTGCCAGTAGTAGCGGCCGCATCTATGGCTACACCTTC

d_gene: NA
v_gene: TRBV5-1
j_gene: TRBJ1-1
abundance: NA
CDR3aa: CASSYSGFSTEAFF
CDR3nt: TGCGCCAGCAGCTACTCCGGGTTTAGCACTGAAGCTTTCTTT

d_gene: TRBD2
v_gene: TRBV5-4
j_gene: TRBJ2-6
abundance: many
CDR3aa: CASSFGGEANVLTF
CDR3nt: TGTGCCAGCAGCTTCGGGGGGGAGGCCAACGTCCTGACTTTC

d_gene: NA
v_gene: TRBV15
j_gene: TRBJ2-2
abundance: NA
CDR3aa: CATSPLRQSGAGELFF
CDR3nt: TGTGCCACCAGCCCCCTCCGACAAAGCGGAGCCGGGGAGCTGTTTTTT

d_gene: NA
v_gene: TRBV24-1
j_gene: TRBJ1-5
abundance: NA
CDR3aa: CATSGGYQPQHF
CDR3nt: TGTGCCACCAGTGGGGGCTATCAGCCCCAGCATTTT

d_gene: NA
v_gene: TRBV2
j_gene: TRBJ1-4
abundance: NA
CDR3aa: CASSEEVLFEKLFF
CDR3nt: TGTGCCAGCAGTGAGGAGGTCCTCTTTGAAAAACTGTTTTTT

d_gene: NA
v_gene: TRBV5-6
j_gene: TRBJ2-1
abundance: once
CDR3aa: CASSLLREVNEQFF
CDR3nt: TGTGCCAGCAGCTTGCTGAGGGAAGTGAATGAGCAGTTCTTC

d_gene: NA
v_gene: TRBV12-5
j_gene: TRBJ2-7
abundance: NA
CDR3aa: CASGLITYEQYF
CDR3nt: TGTGCTAGTGGTTTGATCACCTACGAGCAGTACTTC

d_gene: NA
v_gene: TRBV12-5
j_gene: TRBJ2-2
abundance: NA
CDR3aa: CASGLAPSAGELFF
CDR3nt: TGTGCTAGTGGTTTGGCCCCCTCCGCCGGGGAGCTGTTTTTT

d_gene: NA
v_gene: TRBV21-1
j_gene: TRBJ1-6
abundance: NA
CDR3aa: CASSKEGNSYNSPLHF
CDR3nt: TGTGCCAGCAGCAAAGAGGGGAACTCCTATAATTCACCCCTCCACTTT

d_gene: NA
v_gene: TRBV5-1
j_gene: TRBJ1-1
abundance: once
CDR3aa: CASSFRERNTEAFF
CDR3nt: TGCGCCAGCAGCTTTAGGGAGAGGAACACTGAAGCTTTCTTT

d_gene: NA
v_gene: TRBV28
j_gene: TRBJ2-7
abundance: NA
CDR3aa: CASSLGQYEQYF
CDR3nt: TGTGCCAGCAGTTTAGGCCAGTACGAGCAGTACTTC

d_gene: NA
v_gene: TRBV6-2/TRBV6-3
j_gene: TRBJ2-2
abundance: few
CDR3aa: CASSLNTGELFF
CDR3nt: TGTGCCAGCAGTCTCAACACCGGGGAGCTGTTTTTT

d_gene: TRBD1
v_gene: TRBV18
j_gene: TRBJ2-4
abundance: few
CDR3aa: CASSPGQGSDIQYF
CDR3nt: TGTGCCAGCTCACCCGGACAGGGGAGTGACATTCAGTACTTC

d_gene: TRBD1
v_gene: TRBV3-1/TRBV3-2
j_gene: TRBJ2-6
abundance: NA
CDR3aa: CASSQNRGGLGANVLTF
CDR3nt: TGTGCCAGCAGCCAGAACAGGGGCGGCCTTGGGGCCAACGTCCTGACTTTC

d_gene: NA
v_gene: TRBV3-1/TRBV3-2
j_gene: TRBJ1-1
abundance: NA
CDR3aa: CASSPQGDRRNTEAFF
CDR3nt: TGTGCCAGCAGCCCTCAAGGTGATAGGAGGAACACTGAAGCTTTCTTT

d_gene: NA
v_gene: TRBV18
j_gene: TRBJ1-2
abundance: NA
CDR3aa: CASSPLPTRYGYTF
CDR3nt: TGTGCCAGCTCACCACTGCCTACCCGATATGGCTACACCTTC